A single sample gave rise to the 31 T cell receptor beta chains below, sequenced in a study of T cell responses to AZD1222 COVID-19 vaccine. TCRdb's copy holds only in-frame clones and misses some; the assay was immunoSEQ multiplex PCR. Here the sample spans approximately 150,000 clones, approximately 94% being singletons. Sample: peripheral blood, taken on day 0 of AZD1222 vaccination. The source is an adult in good health.

This chain links TRBV6-5 with TRBJ2-2; D might be TRBD2 (5 bases). V lost 2 bases, J lost 5 bases, and 9 bases lay in between. The CDR3 has 14 residues. Germline V gene data show CDR1 as MNHEY and CDR2 as SVGAGI. This CDR3 is CASSYGRTTGELFF. CDR3 sequence (DNA): TGTGCCAGCAGTTACGGCCGGACTACCGGGGAGCTGTTTTTT.

The CDR3 DNA follows: TGTGCCAGCAGCCCCCCCAGCCAGGGGAGGGCTTTCTTT. It codes for CASSPPSQGRAFF. The chain employs TRBV3-1 (or the pseudogene TRBV3-2) and TRBJ1-1, with D maybe TRBD1 (6 bases). CDR3 length equals 13 residues. The V and J ends lost 4 bases and 11 bases respectively, with 17 bases between them. Looked up from germline, CDR1 is LGHDT and CDR2 is YNNKEL (reference sequence).

The CDR3 DNA is TGTGCCAGCAGCACCCGACAGGGGCTGGGCTACACCTTC. It is translated as CASSTRQGLGYTF. V is TRBV7-8 and J is TRBJ1-2, with TRBD1 matching over 8 bases. Germline loops: CDR1 SGHVS, CDR2 FQNEAQ. V trimming: 5 bases; J trimming: 8 bases; junction bases outside the gene matches: 7. This CDR3 has 13 residues. Full variable domain (rest looked up from reference TRBV7-8 and TRBJ1-2): GAGVSQSPRYKVAKRGQDVALRCDPISGHVSLFWYQQALGQGPEFLTYFQNEAQLDKSGLPSDRFFAERPEGSVSTLKIQRTQQEDSAVYLCASSTRQGLGYTFGSGTRLTVV.

This chain connects TRBV3-1 (or the pseudogene TRBV3-2) to TRBJ1-2; TRBD1 aligns across 7 bases. The trim removed 3 bases at V and 0 bases at J, leaving 7 bases unmatched. There are 16 residues in the CDR3. Germline CDR1 reads LGHDT; CDR2 reads YNNKEL (reference sequence). Written as DNA, the CDR3 is TGTGCCAGCAGCCAGGACGGGACAGACTCTAACTATGGCTACACCTTC. Protein sequence: CASSQDGTDSNYGYTF.

The chain is built from TRBV12-3 or TRBV12-4 and TRBJ1-2; D is perhaps TRBD1 (5 bases). The CDR3 consists of 13 residues. Trimming removed 2 bases from V and 6 bases from J, with 10 bases in between. In DNA, the CDR3 is TGTGCCAGCAGTTTATCGCAGGGTGATGGCTACACCTTC. This sequence encodes CASSLSQGDGYTF.

This sequence joins TRBV5-1 and TRBJ1-4, with 7 bases lining up with TRBD1. The germline V gene encodes CDR1 SGHRS and CDR2 YFSETQ. CDR3 size: 15 residues. The trim removed 0 bases at V and 7 bases at J, leaving 6 bases unmatched. The CDR3 loop reads CASSLGPGGREKLFF. The CDR3 nucleotides are TGCGCCAGCAGCTTGGGGCCAGGGGGACGTGAAAAACTGTTTTTT. Drawing the rest from reference TRBV5-1 and TRBJ1-4, the complete variable domain is KAGVTQTPRYLIKTRGQQVTLSCSPISGHRSVSWYQQTPGQGLQFLFEYFSETQRNKGNFPGRFSGRQFSNSRSEMNVSTLELGDSALYLCASSLGPGGREKLFFGSGTQLSVL.

The rearrangement uses TRBV4-2 and TRBJ2-1; D perhaps matches TRBD2 (5 bases). The germline V and J ends were trimmed by 7 bases and 2 bases, with 18 bases remaining between them. Germline CDR1 is LGHNA and CDR2 is YNFKEQ. The CDR3 is made up of 16 amino acids. The CDR3 bases are TGTGCCAGCACCTGGACGACGAGGGAAACCTACAATGAGCAGTTCTTC. Its protein product is CASTWTTRETYNEQFF.

The rearrangement uses TRBV2 and TRBJ2-7; the D call may be TRBD1 or TRBD2 (6 bases each). CDR1 is SNHLY, CDR2 FYNNEI, per germline. This CDR3 is built from 17 residues. Trimming pared 3 bases from V and 2 bases from J, leaving 20 bases between. CDR3 loop: CASSDKGGATFPYEQYV. The CDR3 region has the DNA TGTGCCAGCAGTGATAAGGGGGGTGCTACTTTTCCCTACGAGCAGTACGTC.

This clone appeared once. This chain uses TRBV6-2 or TRBV6-3 with TRBJ2-7; perhaps TRBD2 as D (5 bases). CDR1 MNHEY and CDR2 SVGEGT come from the germline V gene. The V gene lost 6 bases and the J gene lost 0 bases, with 18 bases spanning the gap. The CDR3 sequence is 16 residues long. In DNA form, the CDR3 reads TGTGCCAGCAGCCGCCGTGTGGTCCGGGGCTCCTACGAGCAGTACGTC. Residues: CASSRRVVRGSYEQYV.

The gene calls are TRBV19 and TRBJ1-3; D gene uncertain. There are 15 residues in the CDR3. Germline values: CDR1 LNHDA, CDR2 SQIVND (reference sequence). V gave up 3 bases and J gave up 0 bases, with 9 bases separating them. The CDR3 spells CASSILGDSGNTIYF. The CDR3 bases are TGTGCCAGTAGTATCCTTGGGGACTCTGGAAACACCATATATTTT.

CDR3 DNA sequence: TGTGCCAGCTCACCACTAGGTCAGACAGAGACCCAGTACTTC. Its translation: CASSPLGQTETQYF. This chain links TRBV18 with TRBJ2-5; D gene unclear. Germline V gene sequence: CDR1 KGHSH, CDR2 LQKENI. The germline V and J ends were trimmed by 1 base and 4 bases, with 10 bases remaining between them. The CDR3 has 14 residues.

The CDR3 here is CASSLVGWGNTEAFF. The DNA for the CDR3 is TGCGCCAGCAGCTTGGTGGGGTGGGGGAACACTGAAGCTTTCTTT. This chain links TRBV5-1 with TRBJ1-1, with no clear D. With 0 bases removed from V and 1 base from J, the gap between germline ends came to 10 bases. The CDR3 length is 15 residues. Germline V CDR1 and CDR2: SGHRS, YFSETQ.

CDR3 DNA: TGTGCCAGCAGTTTATCCGGACAGGGTAGCAATCAGCCCCAGCATTTT. It is translated as CASSLSGQGSNQPQHF. The chain combines TRBV27 with TRBJ1-5, with 8 bases fitting TRBD1. This CDR3 is built from 16 residues. Germline lookup yields CDR1 MNHEY and CDR2 SMNVEV (reference sequence). With V trimmed by 0 bases and J by 0 bases, 1 base remained unmatched.

The chain is built from TRBV12-3 or TRBV12-4 and TRBJ1-5, with no clear D. The CDR3 is 13 residues long. V dropped 7 bases and J dropped 12 bases, with 19 bases sitting between them. CDR3 loop: CASTLDLGQIQHF. Here the CDR3 DNA reads TGTGCCAGCACCCTGGATTTAGGGCAAATCCAGCATTTT.

This clone has just a few counts. The CDR3 bases are TGTGCCAGCAGTGAGGGATTACAGGGGCCAAGGCAGCCCCAGCATTTT. Protein product: CASSEGLQGPRQPQHF. V gene TRBV2 combines with J gene TRBJ1-5; TRBD1 matches at 7 bases. The CDR3 contains 16 residues. Per the germline V gene, CDR1 is SNHLY and CDR2 is FYNNEI. With 3 bases clipped from V and 7 bases from J, the junction kept 12 bases outside the gene matches.

The chain links TRBV13 to TRBJ2-7; 10 nucleotides agree with TRBD1. V was clipped by 3 bases and J by 4 bases; unmatched bases: 3. Germline V gene lookup returns CDR1 PRHDT and CDR2 FYEKMQ (reference sequence). The CDR3 has 14 residues. The CDR3 loop reads CASSFRDRGYEQYV. CDR3 coding DNA: TGTGCCAGCAGCTTCCGGGACAGGGGATACGAGCAGTACGTC.

The CDR3 coding sequence is TGTGCCAGCACCCCAGGGACAACCCTCAAGACCCAGTACTTC. Encoded protein: CASTPGTTLKTQYF. The rearrangement links TRBV28 to TRBJ2-5, with D tentatively TRBD1 (6 bases). Trimming stripped 7 bases from V and 6 bases from J, with 18 bases between. This CDR3 is built from 14 residues. The germline CDR1 and CDR2 sequences are MDHEN and SYDVKM.

This chain links TRBV5-5 with TRBJ2-1, with 9 bases that match TRBD2. Per germline, CDR1 SGHKS and CDR2 YYEKEE (reference sequence). The CDR3 runs to 13 residues. V gave up 5 bases and J gave up 9 bases; unmatched junction bases: 6. The CDR3 region has the DNA TGTGCCAGCAGGACTAGCGGAGAGGCTGAGCAGTTCTTC. Its protein is CASRTSGEAEQFF.

V usage is TRBV19 and J usage is TRBJ1-5; possibly TRBD1 for D (5 bases). V lost 7 bases to trimming and J lost 5 bases, with 9 bases between them. Germline values: CDR1 LNHDA, CDR2 SQIVND (reference sequence). This CDR3 comprises 12 residues. CDR3 sequence reads: CASTTGYQPQHF. DNA of the CDR3: TGTGCCAGTACCACAGGTTATCAGCCCCAGCATTTT.

The chain carries TRBV25-1 and TRBJ2-6, with D hard to call. The germline CDR1 and CDR2 sequences are MGHDK and SYGVNS. The CDR3 totals 13 residues. Trimming removed 6 bases from V and 0 bases from J, with 3 bases in between. The CDR3 loop reads CASRRSGANVLTF. Written as DNA, the CDR3 is TGTGCCAGCAGACGCTCTGGGGCCAACGTCCTGACTTTC.

Notes on this clone: The junction shows a germline mismatch at one end, possibly a read error. The chain has TRBV23-1 and TRBJ2-2; 8 bases fit TRBD1. TRBV23-1 is filed as an ORF, its function uncertain. The CDR3 extends over 15 amino acids. CDR3 region: CASSHWGQVHRGAVF. The CDR3 region has the DNA TGCGCCAGCAGTCATTGGGGACAGGTCCACCGGGGAGCTGTTTTT.

J is TRBJ2-2 and V is TRBV5-1; no definite D call. The CDR3 extends over 14 amino acids. V was shortened by 0 bases and J by 6 bases, with 9 bases between the two germline ends. Germline V gene sequence: CDR1 SGHRS, CDR2 YFSETQ. The CDR3 nucleotides are TGCGCCAGCAGCTTGGATAGTGCTGCCGGGGAGCTGTTTTTT. It is translated as CASSLDSAAGELFF.

The chain combines TRBV6-2 or TRBV6-3 with TRBJ1-5, with D perhaps TRBD1 (5 bases). Germline loops: CDR1 MNHEY, CDR2 SVGEGT. Deletions cut 0 bases from V and 11 bases from J, with 17 bases between. The CDR3 runs 15 residues. This CDR3 is CASSYSTTVPGTQHF. DNA for the CDR3: TGTGCCAGCAGTTACTCTACGACAGTGCCAGGGACCCAGCATTTT.

The rearrangement uses TRBV2 and TRBJ1-5, with 11 bases lining up with TRBD1. From germline, CDR1 is SNHLY and CDR2 FYNNEI. The CDR3 contains 15 residues. V shed 3 bases, J shed 5 bases, and the junction held 3 bases outside the gene matches. The CDR3 DNA sequence: TGTGCCAGCAGTGAGACGGGACAGGGGGATCAGCCCCAGCATTTT. Protein sequence: CASSETGQGDQPQHF.

The chain employs TRBV19 and TRBJ2-4, with D maybe TRBD2 (5 bases). From germline, CDR1 is LNHDA and CDR2 SQIVND (reference sequence). The CDR3 contains 13 residues. V gave up 5 bases and J gave up 5 bases, with 10 bases separating them. The CDR3 loop is CASSSGSENIQYF. DNA of the CDR3: TGTGCCAGTAGTTCGGGGAGTGAAAACATTCAGTACTTC.

The chain combines TRBV29-1 with TRBJ2-3; tentative D call: TRBD2 (7 bases). Germline values: CDR1 SQVTM, CDR2 ANQGSEA. The CDR3 runs to 15 residues. Deletions cut 4 bases from V and 1 base from J, with 15 bases between. CDR3 in DNA: TGCAGCGTTGTGTCATGGGGGGGCGGCACAGATACGCAGTATTTT. Amino acids: CSVVSWGGGTDTQYF.

This clone was found once. The chain joins TRBV19 to TRBJ1-6; D gene unclear. CDR1 and CDR2 (germline): LNHDA, SQIVND (reference sequence). Trimming left V 5 bases short and J 4 bases short, with 6 bases between. CDR3 length: 13 residues. CDR3 region: CASSHEYNSPLHF. The CDR3 nucleotides read TGTGCCAGTAGTCACGAGTATAATTCACCCCTCCACTTT.

This chain connects TRBV6-2 or TRBV6-3 to TRBJ2-1; D is tentatively TRBD1 or TRBD2 (5 bases each). Trimming pared 6 bases from V and 7 bases from J, leaving 19 bases between. Germline V gene data show CDR1 as MNHEY and CDR2 as SVGEGT. The CDR3 is made up of 15 amino acids. CDR3 DNA: TGTGCCAGCAGCTTGACGACGGGGCCCAAAAATGAGCAGTTCTTC. It specifies CASSLTTGPKNEQFF.

Here the CDR3 DNA reads TGTGCCAGCAGTGTATTGGCAGGGGGTGACTATCAGCCCCAGCATTTT. It specifies CASSVLAGGDYQPQHF. The rearrangement links TRBV6-1 to TRBJ1-5; 7 bases map to TRBD1. This CDR3 region has 16 residues. The V gene's germline CDR1 is MNHNS and CDR2 SASEGT. Trimming removed 4 bases from V and 5 bases from J; junction bases left unmatched: 11.

The rearrangement joins TRBV5-6 to TRBJ2-2; unclear D gene. The CDR3 has 16 residues. Germline V gene lookup returns CDR1 SGHDT and CDR2 YYEEEE. Trimming pared 4 bases from V and 4 bases from J, leaving 17 bases between. DNA of the CDR3: TGTGCCAGCAGCGCCGTATCTGGAATTGGCACCGGGGAGCTGTTTTTT. It is translated as CASSAVSGIGTGELFF.

V is TRBV27 and J is TRBJ1-1; no firm D call. V was trimmed by 4 bases and J by 0 bases, leaving 9 bases between them. The CDR3 length is 14 residues. CDR1 and CDR2 from the germline V gene are MNHEY and SMNVEV (reference sequence). CDR3 amino acids: CASSSVLLNTEAFF. The DNA of the CDR3 is TGTGCCAGCAGTTCCGTCCTTTTGAACACTGAAGCTTTCTTT.